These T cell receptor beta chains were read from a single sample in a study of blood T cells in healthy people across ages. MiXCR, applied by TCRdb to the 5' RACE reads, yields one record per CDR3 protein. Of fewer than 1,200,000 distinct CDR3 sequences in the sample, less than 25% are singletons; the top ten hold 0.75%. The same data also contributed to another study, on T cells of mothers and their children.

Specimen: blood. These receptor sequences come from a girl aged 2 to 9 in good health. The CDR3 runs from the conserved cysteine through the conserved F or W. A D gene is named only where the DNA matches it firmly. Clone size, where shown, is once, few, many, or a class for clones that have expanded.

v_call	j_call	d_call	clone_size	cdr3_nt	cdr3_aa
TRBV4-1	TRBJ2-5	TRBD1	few	TGCGCCAGCAGCCAAAACGGCCGGGACAGGGGGAAAGGGACCCAGTACTTC	CASSQNGRDRGKGTQYF
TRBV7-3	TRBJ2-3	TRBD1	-	TGTGCCAGCAGCCCCCGGGCAGGGGGCGTAGATGCGCAGTATTTT	CASSPRAGGVDAQYF
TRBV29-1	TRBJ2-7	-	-	TGCAGCGGGTTTGGGGCAGGGACAAGGAAGCAGTACTTC	CSGFGAGTRKQYF
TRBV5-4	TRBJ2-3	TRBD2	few	TGTGCCAGCAGCCACGAGGGGCTAGCGGGAGTTCTAGATACGCAGTATTTT	CASSHEGLAGVLDTQYF
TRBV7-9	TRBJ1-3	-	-	TGTGCCAGCAGCTCGCGGACAGCCTCTGGAAACACCATATATTTT	CASSSRTASGNTIYF
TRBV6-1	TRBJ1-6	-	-	TGTGCCAGCAGTGAACCCCCAGGTCAAAATTCACCCCTCCACTTT	CASSEPPGQNSPLHF
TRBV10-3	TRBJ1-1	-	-	TGTGCCATCAATCAGGGGTCGGTCCGGGAAACTGAAGCTTTCTTT	CAINQGSVRETEAFF
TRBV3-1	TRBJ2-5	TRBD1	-	TGTGCCAGCAGCCAAGAGACCCCGGGACAGGGCGTAACCCAGTACTTC	CASSQETPGQGVTQYF
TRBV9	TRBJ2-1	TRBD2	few	TGTGCCAGCAGCACAGCGGGAGGACTCTACAATGAGCAGTTCTTC	CASSTAGGLYNEQFF
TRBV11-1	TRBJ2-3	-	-	TGTGCCAGCAGCTTAGGGACTTGCACAGATACGCAGTATTTT	CASSLGTCTDTQYF
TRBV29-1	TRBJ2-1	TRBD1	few	TGCAGCGGGGACAGGGGGGACAATGAGCAGTTCTTC	CSGDRGDNEQFF
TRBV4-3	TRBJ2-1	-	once	TGCGCCAGCAGCCCGTCGATGTACAATGAGCAGTTCTTC	CASSPSMYNEQFF
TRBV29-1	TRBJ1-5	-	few	TGCAGCGTTGGTAGGGGCGATCAGCCCCAGCATTTT	CSVGRGDQPQHF
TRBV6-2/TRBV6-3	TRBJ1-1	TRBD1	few	TGTGCCAGCAGTTATCCCGAGACAGGGGATACTGAAGCTTTCTTT	CASSYPETGDTEAFF
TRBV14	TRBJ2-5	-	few	TGTGCCTGCAGCGACGCGGGCGGGACCCAGTACTTC	CACSDAGGTQYF
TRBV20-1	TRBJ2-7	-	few	TGCAGTGCTAGACAGGCCGGCAGCTCCTACGAGCAGTACTTC	CSARQAGSSYEQYF
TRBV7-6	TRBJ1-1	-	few	TGTGCCAGCAGCCCAGTCCGTATTACAACGCCTTTCTTT	CASSPVRITTPFF
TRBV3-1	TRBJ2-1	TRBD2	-	TGTGCCAGCAGCCCATCCCGGACTAGCGTCTACAATGAGCAGTTCTTC	CASSPSRTSVYNEQFF
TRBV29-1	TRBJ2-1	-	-	TGCAGCGTACAGGCCAATGAGCAGTTCTTC	CSVQANEQFF
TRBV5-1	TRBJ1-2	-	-	TGCGCCAGCAGCGGCGGGGGTGATGGCTACACCTTC	CASSGGGDGYTF
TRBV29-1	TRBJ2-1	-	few	TGCAGCGTTGAAATGGGGGGCCTAGAGCAGTTCTTC	CSVEMGGLEQFF
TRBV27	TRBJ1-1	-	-	TGTGCCAGCAGTTTAGAATACCAGAACACTGAAGCTTTCTTT	CASSLEYQNTEAFF
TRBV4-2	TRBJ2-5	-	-	TGTGCCAGCAGCCATCTAAGCGTCCAAGAGACCCAGTACTTC	CASSHLSVQETQYF
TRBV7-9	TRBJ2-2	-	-	TGTGCCAGCGGTTACCCGAAGACGGAGGGGGCCGACGGGGAGCTGTTTTTT	CASGYPKTEGADGELFF
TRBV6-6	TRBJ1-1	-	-	TGTGCCAGCAGCCCCTTCCTTTTATATGAAGCTTTCTTT	CASSPFLLYEAFF
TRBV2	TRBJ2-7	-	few	TGTGCCAACGGAGGGTTATCCTCCTACGAGCAGTACTTC	CANGGLSSYEQYF
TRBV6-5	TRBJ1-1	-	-	TGTGCCAGCAGTTCCAGGGTGGCCACTGAAGCTTTCTTT	CASSSRVATEAFF
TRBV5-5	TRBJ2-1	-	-	TGTGCCAGCAGCTTGAATCTAGGGGGGACCTCCTACAATGAGCAGTTCTTC	CASSLNLGGTSYNEQFF
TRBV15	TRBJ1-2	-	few	TGTGCCACCAGCAGAGAAGCCAGCTATGGCTACACCTTC	CATSREASYGYTF
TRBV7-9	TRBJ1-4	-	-	TGTGCCAGCAGCAAAGACGAAAATGAAAAACTGTTTTTT	CASSKDENEKLFF
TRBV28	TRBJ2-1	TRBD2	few	TGTGCCAGCAGACCCCGGACTAGCGGGCCACTCTCCTACAATGAGCAGTTCTTC	CASRPRTSGPLSYNEQFF
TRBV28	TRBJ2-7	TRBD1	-	TGTGCCAGCAGTCCTCCGGGACAGGGAAAGATCGGGGCCTCCGAGCAGTACTTC	CASSPPGQGKIGASEQYF
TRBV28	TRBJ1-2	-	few	TGTGCCAGCACCCCGTCGGGGGGGTGGCATGGCTACACCTTC	CASTPSGGWHGYTF
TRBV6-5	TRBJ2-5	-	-	TGTGCCAGCAAGCTTGGCGGTGCCCAAGAGACCCAGTACTTC	CASKLGGAQETQYF
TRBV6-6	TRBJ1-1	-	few	TGTGCCAGCAGCCCCCCATACAGGGAAGCTTTCTTT	CASSPPYREAFF
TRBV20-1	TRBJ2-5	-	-	TGCAGTGCTAGCTCCCCCGGGACCCAACGAGAGACCCAGTACTTC	CSASSPGTQRETQYF
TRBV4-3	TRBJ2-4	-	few	TGCGCCAGCAGCCAAGAATGGGTATGGAGTGAAAACATTCAGTACTTC	CASSQEWVWSENIQYF
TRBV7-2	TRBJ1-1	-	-	TGTGCCAGCAGCTTAAAATACACTGAAGCTTTCTTT	CASSLKYTEAFF
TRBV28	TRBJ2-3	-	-	TGTGCCATCCTAAAGACAGGGTGGGGGGCAGATACGCAGTATTTT	CAILKTGWGADTQYF
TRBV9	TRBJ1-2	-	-	TGTGCCAGCAGCGTACACCTTATCGACTACACCTTC	CASSVHLIDYTF
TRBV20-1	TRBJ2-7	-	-	TGCAGTGCTAGAGATTGGCAGGGAGCCTACGAGCAGTACTTC	CSARDWQGAYEQYF
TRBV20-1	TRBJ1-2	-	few	TGCAGTGCTAGAAACACAGGCGTAGACTATGGCTACACCTTC	CSARNTGVDYGYTF
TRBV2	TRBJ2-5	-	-	TGTGCCAGCCTACAGGCCTACCAAGAGACCCAGTACTTC	CASLQAYQETQYF
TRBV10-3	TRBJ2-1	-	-	TGTGCCATCAGGAGGAACAATGAGCAGTTCTTC	CAIRRNNEQFF
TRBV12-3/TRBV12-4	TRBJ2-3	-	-	TGTGCCAGCAGTCCTATGGGGGCAGATACGCAGTATTTT	CASSPMGADTQYF
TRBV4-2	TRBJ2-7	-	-	TGTGCCAGCAGAGGCGTAAAGCAGGACGAGCAGTACTTC	CASRGVKQDEQYF
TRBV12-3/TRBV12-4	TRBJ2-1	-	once	TGTGCCAGCAGTTCCTCAGTTGCGTATCATGAGCAGTTCTTC	CASSSSVAYHEQFF
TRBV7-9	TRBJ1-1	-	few	TGTGCCAGCAGCTTACCAGGGAAGAACACTGAAGCTTTCTTT	CASSLPGKNTEAFF
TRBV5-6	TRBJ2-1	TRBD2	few	TGTGCCAGCAGCTCCCGGACTAGCTCAGCTTCCTACAATGAGCAGTTCTTC	CASSSRTSSASYNEQFF
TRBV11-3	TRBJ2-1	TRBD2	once	TGTGCCAGCAGCAAGGGACTAGCGGGAGGGGATGAGCAGTTCTTC	CASSKGLAGGDEQFF
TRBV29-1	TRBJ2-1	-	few	TGCAGCGTTGAAGGGGGCAGCGGCGAGCAGTTCTTC	CSVEGGSGEQFF
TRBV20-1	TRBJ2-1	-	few	TGCAGTGCTAGAGATGGAGGGCTTAATTCGATCCCGCCGGATGAGCAGTTCTTC	CSARDGGLNSIPPDEQFF
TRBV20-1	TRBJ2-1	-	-	TGCAGTGCTGAGGGACTCCTCTACAATGAGCAGTTCTTC	CSAEGLLYNEQFF
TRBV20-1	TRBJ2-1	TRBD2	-	TGCAGTGCTAAAAGCCTACGACTAGCGGGAGAGGGAGATGAGCAGTTCTTC	CSAKSLRLAGEGDEQFF
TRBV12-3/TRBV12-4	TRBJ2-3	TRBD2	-	TGTGCCAGCAGTGTAGCGGGGAATACAGATACGCAGTATTTT	CASSVAGNTDTQYF